The 24 T cell receptor beta chains below come from one sample, sequenced in a study of T-cell reconstitution after alpha-beta-depleted transplantation in children. As it was prepared, the TCRbeta library received unique molecular identifiers. Each CDR3 protein is one row after TCRdb ran MiXCR on the PCR reads. The sample gives 530,000 or so distinct CDR3 sequences, 25% to 30% of which show up once; 35% to 40% is in the top ten. The source was PBMCs, collected before TCRalphabeta/CD19-depleted stem cell transplant. The source of these receptors is a boy under three years old with Wiskott-Aldrich syndrome, due to receive a stem cell transplant.

This clonotype was recorded a few times. This CDR3 reads CASSFSAGELFF. CDR3 DNA: TGTGCCAGCAGTTTCTCTGCCGGGGAGCTGTTTTTT. V and J are TRBV12-3 or TRBV12-4 and TRBJ2-2; D unresolved. The CDR3 loop spans 12 amino acids. Trimming removed 3 bases at V and 6 bases at J, with 5 bases between.

This clonotype was detected a few times. The CDR3, as DNA: TGCAGTGCTAGGCCGCGAGTCCAGACCCAGTACTTC. Its translation is CSARPRVQTQYF. The chain combines TRBV20-1 with TRBJ2-5; D not resolved. The CDR3 covers 12 residues. Germline CDR1 DFQATT, CDR2 SNEGSKA (reference sequence). V was clipped by 3 bases and J by 6 bases, with 11 bases between them.

The chain couples TRBV29-1 to TRBJ1-2; D is uncertain. The germline V gene encodes CDR1 SQVTM and CDR2 ANQGSEA. The CDR3 spans 22 residues. V was trimmed by 1 base and J by 4 bases, leaving 37 bases between them. The CDR3: CSVEAFLGKTQKWSGIFYGYTF. CDR3 in DNA: TGCAGCGTTGAAGCGTTTCTGGGGAAGACACAGAAATGGAGCGGTATTTTCTATGGCTACACCTTC.

The V call is TRBV5-4, the J call TRBJ2-1; a possible D gene is TRBD2 (5 bases). The germline CDR1 and CDR2 sequences are SGHNT and YYREEE (reference sequence). CDR3 length equals 15 residues. The V and J ends lost 4 bases and 4 bases respectively, with 15 bases between them. DNA of the CDR3: TGTGCCAGCAGCCCCGCTTCGGCGGGTTACAATGAGCAGTTCTTC. This codes for CASSPASAGYNEQFF.

In this sample, this clonotype turned up a few times. CDR3 residues: CAISQYRGQETQYF. As DNA, the CDR3 is TGTGCCATCAGTCAGTACAGGGGGCAAGAGACCCAGTACTTC. This chain uses TRBV10-3 with TRBJ2-5; 8 positions agree with TRBD1. Unmatched junction bases numbered 4, after V lost 5 bases and J lost 2 bases. In germline, CDR1 is ENHRY, CDR2 SYGVKD. The CDR3 is made up of 14 amino acids.

This clonotype was recorded a few times. The chain carries TRBV5-1 and TRBJ2-7; D gene unclear. Looked up from germline, CDR1 is SGHRS and CDR2 is YFSETQ. Trimming left V 0 bases short and J 2 bases short, with 9 bases between. CDR3 length equals 14 residues. In nucleotides, the CDR3 is TGCGCCAGCAGCTTGGCCCCGCCAGCCTACGAGCAGTACTTC. This translates into CASSLAPPAYEQYF. Filled out from reference TRBV5-1 and TRBJ2-7, the complete variable domain reads KAGVTQTPRYLIKTRGQQVTLSCSPISGHRSVSWYQQTPGQGLQFLFEYFSETQRNKGNFPGRFSGRQFSNSRSEMNVSTLELGDSALYLCASSLAPPAYEQYFGPGTRLTVT.

The genes are TRBV20-1 and TRBJ2-3, with a tentative D call TRBD2 (6 bases). The CDR3 is 14 residues long. V was clipped by 2 bases and J by 1 base, with 10 bases between them. Per the germline V gene, CDR1 is DFQATT and CDR2 is SNEGSKA (reference sequence). CDR3 in amino acids: CSARWGEGTDTQYF. The CDR3 DNA is TGCAGTGCTAGATGGGGGGAGGGCACAGATACGCAGTATTTT.

This clonotype was picked up a small number of times. The rearrangement joins TRBV9 to TRBJ2-1; 10 bases are shared with TRBD2. The CDR3 length is 16 residues. V dropped 0 bases and J dropped 6; count of bases not matched to a gene: 6. CDR1 and CDR2 (germline): SGDLS, YYNGEE. The CDR3 is CASSVAGLAGVNEQFF. As DNA, the CDR3 is TGTGCCAGCAGCGTAGCCGGGCTAGCGGGAGTCAATGAGCAGTTCTTC. The whole variable domain, remainder taken from reference TRBV9 and TRBJ2-1, is DSGVTQTPKHLITATGQRVTLRCSPRSGDLSVYWYQQSLDQGLQFLIQYYNGEERAKGNILERFSAQQFPDLHSELNLSSLELGDSALYFCASSVAGLAGVNEQFFGPGTRLTVL.

The chain uses TRBV14 and TRBJ2-4; a weak D match, TRBD2 (5 bases). Trimming cost V 4 bases and J 4 bases, with 8 bases left between them. This CDR3 contains 13 residues. The germline V gene encodes CDR1 SGHDN and CDR2 FVKESK. The CDR3 sequence is CASSPRVKNIQYF. The CDR3 DNA reads TGTGCCAGCAGCCCGAGGGTTAAAAACATTCAGTACTTC.

The V gene is TRBV27, the J gene TRBJ2-7; possibly TRBD2 for D (6 bases). The V and J ends lost 6 bases and 9 bases respectively, with 18 bases between them. Germline lookup yields CDR1 MNHEY and CDR2 SMNVEV (reference sequence). The CDR3 sequence is 13 residues long. The CDR3 protein is CASSLPGLDRQYF. The DNA for the CDR3 is TGTGCCAGCAGCTTACCGGGACTCGACAGGCAGTACTTC.

This clonotype was detected a few times. The chain employs TRBV5-4 and TRBJ2-3; D is perhaps TRBD1 or TRBD2 (5 bases each). The CDR3 runs to 16 residues. V lost 6 bases and J lost 1, with 18 bases in between. Germline CDR1 reads SGHNT; CDR2 reads YYREEE (reference sequence). The CDR3 DNA sequence: TGTGCCAGCACCCCAGCGTCGCCGGGACGCACAGATACGCAGTATTTT. It encodes CASTPASPGRTDTQYF.

The CDR3 DNA is TGTGCCAGCAGCGAAATTCCGGGACTAGGCGGCAATGAGCAGTTCTTC. This encodes CASSEIPGLGGNEQFF. This sequence joins TRBV7-6 and TRBJ2-1, with 8 bases identical to TRBD2. V was clipped by 5 bases and J by 6 bases; unmatched bases: 12. The CDR3 length is 16 residues. Germline CDR1 and CDR2: SGHVS and FNYEAQ.

This chain joins TRBV5-1 and TRBJ1-5; 7 bases agree with TRBD1. There are 13 residues in the CDR3. Germline V CDR1 and CDR2: SGHRS, YFSETQ. Trimming cost V 5 bases and J 5 bases; bases outside gene matches: 4. The CDR3 DNA reads as TGCGCCAGCAGAGACAGGGCGGATCAGCCCCAGCATTTT. Protein product: CASRDRADQPQHF.

The chain is built from TRBV5-1 and TRBJ2-1, with a weak D call TRBD2 (5 bases). Trimming removed 7 bases at V and 0 bases at J, with 14 bases between. The germline V gene encodes CDR1 SGHRS and CDR2 YFSETQ. CDR3 length: 15 residues. The CDR3 nucleotides read TGCGCCAGCCGGCAACTAGGCCCCTCCTACAATGAGCAGTTCTTC. Amino acids: CASRQLGPSYNEQFF.

The chain recombines TRBV5-1 with TRBJ2-3; 7 nucleotides agree with TRBD1. The CDR3 is 17 residues long. CDR1 is SGHRS, CDR2 YFSETQ, per germline. Germline trimming cut 5 bases from V and 6 bases from J; bases unmatched to any gene: 18. CDR3 protein: CASRSSPERGLWDTQYF. The CDR3 DNA is TGCGCCAGCAGGTCTTCTCCAGAAAGGGGGCTATGGGATACGCAGTATTTT.

V and J are TRBV2 and TRBJ1-5; D might be TRBD1 (5 bases). The CDR3 runs to 13 residues. The germline V gene encodes CDR1 SNHLY and CDR2 FYNNEI. V dropped 7 bases and J dropped 7 bases, with 14 bases sitting between them. Here the CDR3 DNA reads TGTGCCAGCACCTTGAAATGGGGGCAGCCCCAGCATTTT. This codes for CASTLKWGQPQHF.

The V call is TRBV20-1, the J call TRBJ2-3, with a tentative D call TRBD2 (6 bases). Trimming pared 6 bases from V and 0 bases from J, leaving 16 bases between. The CDR3 contains 15 residues. CDR1 is DFQATT and CDR2 is SNEGSKA in the germline V gene (reference sequence). In DNA form, the CDR3 reads TGCAGTGCGCCCCGGGACTTAGCTAGCACAGATACGCAGTATTTT. This translates into CSAPRDLASTDTQYF.

The sample holds a few counts of this clonotype. J is TRBJ2-5 and V is TRBV12-3 or TRBV12-4; TRBD2 matches 14 bases. The CDR3 is made up of 16 amino acids. J was trimmed by 4 bases and V by 5 bases; bases with no gene match: 6. The CDR3 here is CASSPRGLAGGETQYF. The CDR3, as DNA: TGTGCCAGCAGTCCCCGAGGACTAGCGGGAGGAGAGACCCAGTACTTC.

This sequence joins TRBV6-2 or TRBV6-3 and TRBJ2-1, with D perhaps TRBD1 (5 bases). V gave up 4 bases and J gave up 10 bases, with 11 bases separating them. This CDR3 has 12 residues. CDR1 and CDR2 (germline): MNHEY, SVGEGT. CDR3 sequence reads: CASSSRVGEQFF. The CDR3 DNA follows: TGTGCCAGCAGTTCCAGGGTAGGAGAGCAGTTCTTC.

The V gene is TRBV5-1, the J gene TRBJ2-1; 13 positions agree with TRBD2. The CDR3 has 17 amino acids. From germline, CDR1 is SGHRS and CDR2 YFSETQ. The ends lost 4 bases at V and 14 bases at J; junction bases unmatched: 18. Here the CDR3 reads CASSPQHGLAGDPGEFF. The DNA of the CDR3 is TGCGCCAGCAGCCCACAACACGGACTAGCGGGAGACCCGGGGGAGTTCTTC.

This sequence joins TRBV5-1 and TRBJ2-5, with 8 bases matching TRBD1. Germline V CDR1 and CDR2: SGHRS, YFSETQ. The CDR3 totals 14 residues. The junction had 2 bases not matched to a gene; V was cut back by 3 bases and J by 1 base. CDR3 coding DNA: TGCGCCAGCAGCTCCAGGGGGCCCCAAGAGACCCAGTACTTC. It translates to CASSSRGPQETQYF.

The chain links TRBV10-3 to TRBJ2-1; 9 bases match TRBD1. Per germline, CDR1 ENHRY and CDR2 SYGVKD. This CDR3 region has 17 residues. With V trimmed by 4 bases and J by 3 bases, 10 bases remained unmatched. This CDR3 is CAISGTSGTGLYNEQFF. Written as DNA, the CDR3 is TGTGCCATCAGTGGAACCTCCGGGACAGGGCTCTACAATGAGCAGTTCTTC.

The rearrangement links TRBV12-3 or TRBV12-4 to TRBJ2-1; 10 nucleotides line up with TRBD2. V shed 6 bases and J 14 bases; nucleotides not matched to a gene: 7. This CDR3 contains 12 residues. Here the CDR3 DNA reads TGTGCCAGCAGCCCCGGGACTAGCGTAGAGTTCTTC. Protein sequence: CASSPGTSVEFF.

This chain links TRBV5-1 with TRBJ2-2, with D possibly matching TRBD2 (6 bases). CDR3 length equals 16 residues. Germline CDR1 is SGHRS and CDR2 is YFSETQ. The V gene lost 6 bases and the J gene lost 3 bases, with 18 bases spanning the gap. For the CDR3, the DNA is TGCGCCAGCACAGAAGTACCGGGAGTCTACACCGGGGAGCTGTTTTTT. Protein: CASTEVPGVYTGELFF.